Each of the 20 T cell receptor beta chains below was sequenced from the same sample in a study of shared clonotypes between healthy human individuals. Generated by immunoSEQ multiplex PCR, the TCRdb table keeps only in-frame clones and is missing some. The profile shows over a million clones, approximately 98% of them singletons. Sequencing used naive CD4+ T cells sorted from blood. Subset in this sample: CD45RA+ positively selected. The receptors derive from a man aged 25 to 45 in good health.

The chain uses TRBV19 and TRBJ1-4; D not certain. Trimming left V 7 bases short and J 0 bases short, with 6 bases between. CDR3 length equals 13 residues. Germline CDR1 is LNHDA and CDR2 is SQIVND (reference sequence). The CDR3 region has the DNA TGTGCCAGTAACGGAGCAACTAATGAAAAACTGTTTTTT. Translation: CASNGATNEKLFF.

The chain employs TRBV27 and TRBJ2-2, with D unclear. Germline values: CDR1 MNHEY, CDR2 SMNVEV (reference sequence). V lost 2 bases to trimming and J lost 6 bases, with 4 bases between them. The CDR3 runs 12 residues. CDR3 nucleotide sequence: TGTGCCAGCAGTTTAGTGGCCGGGGAGCTGTTTTTT. Protein sequence: CASSLVAGELFF.

The chain has TRBV11-2 and TRBJ2-1; the match to TRBD2 covers 10 bases. V was clipped by 4 bases and J by 9 bases; unmatched bases: 12. CDR3 size: 16 residues. CDR1 and CDR2 (germline): SGHAT, FQNNGV. CDR3 sequence reads: CASSSLFGSGRGEQFF. For the CDR3, the DNA is TGTGCCAGCAGCTCCCTTTTTGGGAGCGGGAGGGGTGAGCAGTTCTTC.

This chain connects TRBV28 to TRBJ2-7; 7 bases match TRBD1. The CDR3 is made up of 14 amino acids. The germline CDR1 and CDR2 sequences are MDHEN and SYDVKM. V lost 3 bases, J lost 3 bases, and 5 bases stayed unmatched. The DNA for the CDR3 is TGTGCCAGCAGTTTGACAGGGCCTGACTACGAGCAGTACTTC. Its translation is CASSLTGPDYEQYF. Drawing the rest from reference TRBV28 and TRBJ2-7, the complete variable domain is DVKVTQSSRYLVKRTGEKVFLECVQDMDHENMFWYRQDPGLGLRLIYFSYDVKMKEKGDIPEGYSVSREKKERFSLILESASTNQTSMYLCASSLTGPDYEQYFGPGTRLTVT.

V is TRBV4-1 and J is TRBJ2-7; 8 nucleotides match TRBD1. This CDR3 spans 17 amino acids. V shed 5 bases, J shed 3 bases, and the junction held 15 bases outside the gene matches. CDR1 and CDR2 (germline): MGHRA, YSYEKL. CDR3 sequence: CASSEYPPGTGVYEQYF. The CDR3 region has the DNA TGCGCCAGCAGCGAATACCCCCCTGGGACAGGCGTCTACGAGCAGTACTTC.

About this clone: Compared with germline, one end of the junction differs, possibly owing to a read error. The chain uses TRBV19 and TRBJ2-1; 14 nucleotides line up with TRBD2. Looked up from germline, CDR1 is LNHDA and CDR2 is SQIVND (reference sequence). CDR3 length equals 15 residues. CDR3 bases: TGTGCCAGTAGGATAGGGACTAGCGGGAGCAATGAGCAGTTCTTC. Protein: CASRIGTSGSNEQFF.

The CDR3 is CASSQEGGWARRMNTEAFF. The CDR3 DNA follows: TGTGCCAGCAGCCAAGAAGGGGGGTGGGCGAGGCGAATGAACACTGAAGCTTTCTTT. This rearrangement joins TRBV14 to TRBJ1-1, with a weak D call TRBD1 (6 bases). The germline gives CDR1 SGHDN, CDR2 FVKESK. The V gene lost 0 bases and the J gene lost 0 bases, with 20 bases spanning the gap. The CDR3 runs to 19 residues.

V and J are TRBV5-1 and TRBJ2-6, with D tentatively TRBD1 (5 bases). V lost 1 base and J 0 bases, leaving 8 bases between the germline ends. The CDR3 sequence is 16 residues long. Per the germline V gene, CDR1 is SGHRS and CDR2 is YFSETQ. CDR3 coding DNA: TGCGCCAGCAGCTTGAGGGGTAACTCTGGGGCCAACGTCCTGACTTTC. It codes for CASSLRGNSGANVLTF.

In DNA, the CDR3 is TGTGCCAGCAGCTTAGCAATGGAGACCCAGTACTTC. Protein: CASSLAMETQYF. The gene calls are TRBV7-2 and TRBJ2-5; D remains ambiguous. The germline CDR1 and CDR2 sequences are SGHTA and FQGNSA. Trimming cost V 0 bases and J 5 bases, with 4 bases left between them. The CDR3 loop spans 12 amino acids.

The chain has TRBV14 and TRBJ1-1; D is unclear. This CDR3 is built from 14 residues. The V end was cut by 3 bases, the J end by 5 bases, with 13 bases between. The germline V gene encodes CDR1 SGHDN and CDR2 FVKESK. CDR3 bases: TGTGCCAGCAGCCAGCACCTTATAAATACTGAAGCTTTCTTT. It translates to CASSQHLINTEAFF.

This chain joins TRBV9 and TRBJ2-3, with D unclear. V lost 4 bases, J lost 1 base, and 10 bases lay in between. This CDR3 region has 14 residues. The V gene's germline CDR1 is SGDLS and CDR2 YYNGEE. CDR3 amino acids: CASSPAMGTDTQYF. The DNA of the CDR3 is TGTGCCAGCAGCCCAGCAATGGGCACAGATACGCAGTATTTT.

To note about this clone: The junction and the germline gene differ at one end; a read error may be behind it. This sequence joins TRBV27 and TRBJ2-7; TRBD2 is a possible D gene (5 bases). The germline V gene encodes CDR1 MNHEY and CDR2 SMNVEV (reference sequence). CDR3 size: 14 residues. CDR3 DNA: TGTGCCAGCAGTTTAGCGGCGAGCGGTCCCATCAGCGACTTC. Residues: CASSLAASGPISDF.

The chain is built from TRBV10-3 and TRBJ1-1; D remains ambiguous. Trimming stripped 6 bases from V and 0 bases from J, with 5 bases between. The CDR3 runs to 12 residues. Germline lookup yields CDR1 ENHRY and CDR2 SYGVKD. The CDR3 region has the DNA TGTGCCATCAGGGCCATGAACACTGAAGCTTTCTTT. Translated, it gives CAIRAMNTEAFF.

This CDR3 is CAVPSGLASYGYTF. CDR3 coding DNA: TGTGCCGTCCCCTCAGGGTTGGCTTCTTATGGCTACACCTTC. The genes are TRBV19 and TRBJ1-2; possible D gene TRBD1, 5 bases. This CDR3 comprises 14 residues. The germline V gene has CDR1 LNHDA and CDR2 SQIVND (reference sequence). V was shortened by 11 bases and J by 5 bases, with 21 bases between the two germline ends.

V and J are TRBV7-9 and TRBJ1-2; 8 bases align to TRBD1. Losses at the gene ends were 4 bases for V and 4 bases for J; bases not matched to a gene: 8. The CDR3 is 15 amino acids. CDR1 SEHNR and CDR2 FQNEAQ come from the germline V gene (reference sequence). CDR3 coding DNA: TGTGCCAGCAGCTCCTATACAGGGGGGGCCTATGGCTACACCTTC. Translated, it gives CASSSYTGGAYGYTF. Using reference TRBV7-9 and TRBJ1-2 for the parts outside the CDR3, the full variable domain is DTGVSQNPRHKITKRGQNVTFRCDPISEHNRLYWYRQTLGQGPEFLTYFQNEAQLEKSRLLSDRFSAERPKGSFSTLEIQRTEQGDSAMYLCASSSYTGGAYGYTFGSGTRLTVV.

V and J are TRBV27 and TRBJ1-2; weak D call: TRBD1 (5 bases). CDR3 length equals 16 residues. Germline lookup yields CDR1 MNHEY and CDR2 SMNVEV (reference sequence). Trimming stripped 5 bases from V and 8 bases from J, with 24 bases between. The CDR3 bases are TGTGCCAGCAGTCCCCTACAACACCCAGGGCCTCGAGGCTACACCTTC. Translating it yields CASSPLQHPGPRGYTF.

This clone occurred once. J is TRBJ2-5 and V is TRBV7-2, with D possibly matching TRBD2 (5 bases). The CDR3 has 17 residues. Per germline, CDR1 SGHTA and CDR2 FQGNSA. V was shortened by 4 bases and J by 5 bases, with 23 bases between the two germline ends. CDR3 protein: CASSSGVIKGGSETQYF. In DNA form, the CDR3 reads TGTGCCAGCAGCTCCGGGGTAATTAAGGGCGGCTCGGAGACCCAGTACTTC.

V usage is TRBV15 and J usage is TRBJ1-3; TRBD1 matches at 10 bases. The junction had 7 bases not matched to a gene; V was cut back by 1 base and J by 4 bases. Looked up from germline, CDR1 is LNHNV and CDR2 is YYDKDF (reference sequence). CDR3 length: 17 amino acids. The CDR3 bases are TGTGCCACCAGCAGAGTGGTTGGGACAGGGGCCGGAAACACCATATATTTT. Protein: CATSRVVGTGAGNTIYF.

About this clone: The sample has other DNA sequences that encode this CDR3 too. The J gene is TRBJ2-6, the V gene TRBV28; 7 nucleotides agree with TRBD2. Per germline, CDR1 MDHEN and CDR2 SYDVKM. Trimming at V came to 4 bases and at J to 2 bases, leaving 2 bases not matched to a gene. The CDR3 is made up of 15 amino acids. CDR3 protein: CASSSGGPGANVLTF. CDR3 DNA: TGTGCCAGCAGTTCGGGGGGACCTGGGGCCAACGTCCTGACTTTC.

Here the CDR3 reads CASSAGPRNTEAFF. CDR3 nucleotides: TGTGCCAGCAGCGCAGGCCCGCGGAACACTGAAGCTTTCTTT. This chain uses TRBV9 with TRBJ1-1; no definite D call. CDR1 SGDLS and CDR2 YYNGEE come from the germline V gene. This CDR3 is built from 14 residues. Trimming cost V 3 bases and J 1 base, with 10 bases left between them.